A selection of T cell receptor beta chains follows, all from one sample in a study of shared clonotypes between healthy human individuals. TCRdb keeps only in-frame clones here, not all; method: immunoSEQ multiplex PCR. The data show nearly 2 million clones, over 85% seen once. Input material: naive CD8+ T cells sorted from blood. These receptor sequences come from a man aged 18 to 29 in good health. The CDR3 runs from the conserved cysteine through the conserved F or W. D genes are given only for firm matches. The size of a clone is reported for some rows only, either as once, few or many, or as a class for expanded clones.

j_call	clone_size	d_call	v_call	cdr3_aa	cdr3_nt
TRBJ2-7	-	-	TRBV2	CASEGNEQYF	TGTGCCAGCGAAGGGAACGAGCAGTACTTC
TRBJ2-5	-	-	TRBV7-3	CASSPQNQETQYF	TGTGCCAGCAGCCCCCAGAACCAAGAGACCCAGTACTTC
TRBJ1-1	-	-	TRBV7-8	CASSLDGELAAFF	TGTGCCAGCAGCTTAGACGGGGAGCTGGCGGCTTTCTTT
TRBJ1-1	-	-	TRBV10-3	CAIKEGGTEAFF	TGTGCCATCAAGGAGGGGGGCACTGAAGCTTTCTTT
TRBJ2-7	-	-	TRBV7-9	CASSDALAASSYEQYF	TGTGCCAGCAGCGATGCTTTAGCGGCTAGCTCCTACGAGCAGTACTTC
TRBJ2-3	-	TRBD2	TRBV2	CASRTSGGTDTQYF	TGTGCCAGCAGGACTAGCGGGGGGACAGATACGCAGTATTTT
TRBJ2-7	-	-	TRBV7-2	CASSLMGPTYEQYF	TGTGCCAGCAGTTTAATGGGGCCGACCTACGAGCAGTACTTC
TRBJ2-1	-	TRBD2	TRBV4-3	CASSQIAGEYNEQFF	TGCGCCAGCAGCCAAATAGCGGGAGAGTACAATGAGCAGTTCTTC
TRBJ2-3	-	-	TRBV9	CASSVEGSTDTQYF	TGTGCCAGCAGCGTAGAGGGGAGTACAGATACGCAGTATTTT
TRBJ2-5	-	-	TRBV5-4	CASSLDPETQYF	TGTGCCAGCAGCTTGGATCCTGAGACCCAGTACTTC
TRBJ1-4	-	TRBD1	TRBV27	CASSLFLGGGGNEKLFF	TGTGCCAGCAGTTTATTTTTAGGGGGCGGAGGTAATGAAAAACTGTTTTTT
TRBJ1-2	-	-	TRBV10-3	CAIMGNDYGYTF	TGTGCCATCATGGGGAACGACTATGGCTACACCTTC
TRBJ1-5	once	TRBD1	TRBV28	CASKGADSNQPQHF	TGTGCCAGCAAGGGGGCAGATAGCAATCAGCCCCAGCATTTT
TRBJ1-2	-	-	TRBV7-9	CASSLGQPYGYTF	TGTGCCAGCAGCTTAGGACAGCCCTATGGCTACACCTTC
TRBJ2-5	-	-	TRBV20-1	CSASFETQYF	TGCAGTGCTAGCTTTGAGACCCAGTACTTC
TRBJ2-5	-	TRBD1	TRBV5-1	CASSYKSGGETQYF	TGCGCCAGCAGCTACAAGTCAGGGGGAGAGACCCAGTACTTC
TRBJ2-2	-	-	TRBV6-5	CASSYSFAGELFF	TGTGCCAGCAGTTATAGCTTTGCCGGGGAGCTGTTTTTT
TRBJ2-5	-	TRBD2	TRBV5-6	CASSGTSGRTLYQETQYF	TGTGCCAGCAGCGGGACTAGCGGGAGGACTCTATACCAAGAGACCCAGTACTTC
TRBJ2-7	once	-	TRBV2	CASSEMGVGYEQYF	TGTGCCAGCAGTGAAATGGGAGTCGGCTACGAGCAGTACTTC
TRBJ1-2	-	-	TRBV19	CASSKVQGRTFNYGYTF	TGTGCCAGTAGTAAGGTACAGGGCCGAACTTTCAACTATGGCTACACCTTC
TRBJ2-5	-	-	TRBV28	CASSLPGGETQYF	TGTGCCAGCAGTTTACCAGGAGGGGAGACCCAGTACTTC
TRBJ2-7	-	TRBD2	TRBV13	CASSSFSGGLGYEQYF	TGTGCCAGCAGCTCATTTAGCGGGGGGCTCGGGTACGAGCAGTACTTC
TRBJ2-7	-	TRBD1	TRBV28	CASSKQGEIRYEQYF	TGTGCCAGCAGCAAACAGGGGGAGATACGGTACGAGCAGTACTTC
TRBJ2-7	-	-	TRBV27	CASRPTREGAFEQYF	TGTGCCAGCAGGCCCACCCGAGAGGGAGCCTTCGAGCAGTACTTC
TRBJ1-1	-	-	TRBV7-9	CASSLGGGGNTEAFF	TGTGCCAGCAGCTTAGGAGGAGGGGGTAACACTGAAGCTTTCTTT
TRBJ2-3	-	-	TRBV15	CATSRGLDLTDTQYF	TGTGCCACCAGCAGAGGACTAGACCTCACAGATACGCAGTATTTT
TRBJ2-5	-	TRBD2	TRBV6-1	CASRESFSREGQETQYF	TGTGCCAGCAGGGAATCGTTTAGTCGGGAGGGACAAGAGACCCAGTACTTC
TRBJ2-4	-	-	TRBV4-1	CASSQGTESIQYF	TGCGCCAGCAGCCAAGGGACGGAGAGCATTCAGTACTTC
TRBJ1-5	-	TRBD1	TRBV27	CASSVGQDQPQHF	TGTGCCAGCAGTGTCGGACAGGATCAGCCCCAGCATTTT
TRBJ2-3	-	TRBD2	TRBV7-2	CASSLDSWREGTDTQYF	TGTGCCAGCAGCTTAGATTCGTGGCGGGAGGGCACAGATACGCAGTATTTT
TRBJ2-3	-	TRBD1	TRBV6-5	CASSYAGDRVTDTQYF	TGTGCCAGCAGTTACGCGGGGGACAGGGTGACAGATACGCAGTATTTT
TRBJ2-1	-	TRBD1	TRBV7-9	CASSSTGVVSRNEQFF	TGTGCCAGCAGCTCGACAGGGGTTGTATCTCGCAATGAGCAGTTCTTC
TRBJ1-4	-	-	TRBV4-3	CASSRYHTATNEKLFF	TGCGCCAGCAGCCGTTACCACACCGCAACTAATGAAAAACTGTTTTTT
TRBJ2-3	-	-	TRBV30	CAWSGGSTDTQYF	TGTGCCTGGAGTGGCGGAAGCACAGATACGCAGTATTTT
TRBJ1-1	-	-	TRBV4-3	CASSQSRQTEAFF	TGCGCCAGCAGCCAATCCCGGCAAACTGAAGCTTTCTTT
TRBJ2-1	-	TRBD2	TRBV4-3	CASSQGLAGVSYNEQFF	TGCGCCAGCAGCCAGGGACTAGCGGGAGTGTCCTACAATGAGCAGTTCTTC
TRBJ2-2	-	TRBD2	TRBV7-9	CASSPGLAGGPDGELFF	TGTGCCAGCAGCCCTGGTCTTGCGGGAGGGCCGGACGGGGAGCTGTTTTTT
TRBJ1-5	-	-	TRBV28	CASSLAGTDQPQHF	TGTGCCAGCAGTTTAGCCGGGACCGATCAGCCCCAGCATTTT
TRBJ2-7	once	-	TRBV27	CASSYLGGPYEQYF	TGTGCCAGCAGTTATCTCGGGGGCCCCTACGAGCAGTACTTC
TRBJ2-7	-	TRBD2	TRBV10-3	CAIRDAGASYEQYF	TGTGCCATCAGGGACGCGGGAGCATCCTACGAGCAGTACTTC